Listed here is a single T cell receptor beta chain. This entry belongs to a study of cytomegalovirus exposure and HLA in healthy donors. 13 Jbeta primers and 60 Vbeta primers were used for the PCR. This table comes from immunoSEQ multiplex PCR, and its TCRdb copy is limited to in-frame clones, with some not included. The sample holds 70,000 to 90,000 clones, approximately 80% seen once. The CDR3 consists of 17 residues. CDR1 is SGHNT and CDR2 is YYREEE in the germline V gene (reference sequence). After removal of 1 base from V and 4 bases from J, the junction contained 10 bases not matched to a gene. What was sequenced was PBMCs. The chain joins TRBV5-4 to TRBJ2-5; 10 bases are shared with TRBD2. This TCR came from a man between 65 and 85 years old in good health and CMV-seropositive. CDR3 residues: CASSLIGIAGGRETQYF. The DNA of the CDR3 is TGTGCCAGCAGCTTGATCGGAATAGCGGGGGGAAGAGAGACCCAGTACTTC. Filled out from reference TRBV5-4 and TRBJ2-5, the complete variable domain reads ETGVTQSPTHLIKTRGQQVTLRCSSQSGHNTVSWYQQALGQGPQFIFQYYREEENGRGNFPPRFSGLQFPNYSSELNVNALELDDSALYLCASSLIGIAGGRETQYFGPGTRLLVL.